This TCR beta chain was documented in a study of cytomegalovirus exposure and HLA in healthy donors. PCR used 60 Vbeta primers and 13 Jbeta primers. In the authors' methods: The authors later counted about 80 million unique TCR beta chains, around 9.9 million of them shared. Assay used: immunoSEQ multiplex PCR; TCRdb lists only in-frame clones, some missing. V and J calls and clone size are as listed in that table; D and trimming were resolved from the DNA. Found here are 170,000 or so clones, roughly 87% of them singletons; the top ten hold roughly 0.5%. Study-wide points: In an earlier analysis, about 87% or about 30%: the productive usage of most TCR beta V segments.

Germline V gene data show CDR1 as ENHRY and CDR2 as SYGVKD. The CDR3 is 14 amino acids. Trimming took off 0 bases at V and 7 bases at J, with 13 bases between the two ends. A few counts support this clone. The antigen remains unidentified. The genes are TRBV10-3 and TRBJ2-7; D perhaps matches TRBD2 (5 bases). Material for sequencing was PBMCs. The receptor's source is a woman aged 50 to 65 in good health and CMV-seronegative. The CDR3 region is CAISESRAVVEQYF. The CDR3 nucleotides are TGTGCCATCAGTGAGTCGAGGGCCGTGGTAGAGCAGTACTTC.